The clone carrying this T cell receptor beta chain was found many times. Trimming took 2 bases from V and 3 from J; bases not matched to a gene: 13. CDR3 length: 18 amino acids. This entry comes from a study of T-cell reconstitution after alpha-beta-depleted transplantation in children. A TCRbeta library incorporating unique molecular identifiers was prepared. Via MiXCR, TCRdb re-called the PCR reads, giving one row per CDR3 protein. The data contain about 410,000 distinct CDR3 sequences, roughly 22% of them seen just once; the ten biggest clones take up around 3.9%. The chain links TRBV12-3 or TRBV12-4 to TRBJ2-3, with 8 bases lining up with TRBD2. This specimen was PBMCs from the stem cell graft donor, taken from the stem cell graft. This receptor was taken from a human donor who donated a stem cell graft to a child with acute myeloid leukemia. The CDR3 here is CASSLLTLASGLTDTQYF. CDR3 bases: TGTGCCAGCAGTTTACTTACGCTGGCTAGCGGGTTGACAGATACGCAGTATTTT.